The 23 T cell receptor beta chains below come from one sample, sequenced in a study of OX40 agonist ivuxolimab in advanced cancers. The method was the immunoSEQ multiplex PCR assay. This is the immuneACCESS table as TCRdb keeps it, with only in-frame sequences that have V and J called. A part of the clones is gone; compared with another copy, unresolved V genes explain less than half, and the rest is unexplained. This sample holds some 30,000 clones; just under 90% were observed only once. The ten largest clonotypes hold about 30% of the sample. Sequenced material: CD4+ or CD8+ T cells sorted from blood, taken in a trial of the OX40 agonist ivuxolimab. Receptor source: an adult with an advanced solid tumor such as melanoma, head and neck, liver or kidney cancer.

The chain uses TRBV9 and TRBJ1-1, with D possibly matching TRBD1 (5 bases). Trimming shortened V by 4 bases and J by 2 bases, and 15 bases separated the two germline ends. Germline CDR1 SGDLS, CDR2 YYNGEE. This CDR3 has 15 amino acids. CDR3: CASSPRRVFNTEAFF. As DNA, the CDR3 is TGTGCCAGCAGCCCCCGCAGGGTTTTCAACACTGAAGCTTTCTTT.

V gene TRBV4-1 combines with J gene TRBJ2-7; unclear D gene. Trimming pared 0 bases from V and 2 bases from J, leaving 17 bases between. This CDR3 spans 17 amino acids. Germline CDR1 is MGHRA and CDR2 is YSYEKL. CDR3 in amino acids: CASSQDWALFPAYEQYF. Here the CDR3 DNA reads TGCGCCAGCAGCCAAGATTGGGCGCTTTTCCCCGCCTACGAGCAGTACTTC.

The chain recombines TRBV9 with TRBJ1-2, with a tentative D call TRBD1 (6 bases). The germline V gene encodes CDR1 SGDLS and CDR2 YYNGEE. The CDR3 spans 16 residues. V lost 4 bases to trimming and J lost 0 bases, with 16 bases between them. The CDR3 DNA sequence: TGTGCCAGCAGCCGACGGACAGACCTTTCTAACTATGGCTACACCTTC. It specifies CASSRRTDLSNYGYTF.

This clone was recorded once. J is TRBJ2-4 and V is TRBV10-1; D remains ambiguous. The V and J ends lost 6 bases and 5 bases respectively, with 8 bases between them. There are 12 residues in the CDR3. Germline V gives CDR1 WNHNN, CDR2 SYGVQD (reference sequence). The CDR3 loop is CASSGLENIQYF. CDR3 sequence (DNA): TGCGCCAGCAGCGGGCTGGAAAACATTCAGTACTTC.

V is TRBV19 and J is TRBJ2-7; 9 bases fit TRBD1. V trimming: 3 bases; J trimming: 5 bases; junction bases outside the gene matches: 17. CDR1 and CDR2 from the germline V gene are LNHDA and SQIVND (reference sequence). CDR3 size: 18 residues. CDR3 in amino acids: CASSIGDRGAIGVHEQYF. CDR3 nucleotide sequence: TGTGCCAGTAGTATTGGCGACAGGGGGGCGATAGGGGTCCACGAGCAGTACTTC.

The chain recombines TRBV28 with TRBJ2-1; the match to TRBD1 covers 8 bases. The length of the CDR3 is 17 residues. Germline CDR1 reads MDHEN; CDR2 reads SYDVKM. The junction had 10 bases not matched to a gene; V was cut back by 4 bases and J by 2 bases. The CDR3 is CASSWGGGGQAYNEQFF. CDR3 DNA sequence: TGTGCCAGCAGTTGGGGTGGTGGGGGACAGGCCTACAATGAGCAGTTCTTC. Full variable domain (rest looked up from reference TRBV28 and TRBJ2-1): DVKVTQSSRYLVKRTGEKVFLECVQDMDHENMFWYRQDPGLGLRLIYFSYDVKMKEKGDIPEGYSVSREKKERFSLILESASTNQTSMYLCASSWGGGGQAYNEQFFGPGTRLTVL.

This chain links TRBV5-1 with TRBJ1-5; 10 nucleotides agree with TRBD1. V shed 4 bases and J 6 bases; nucleotides not matched to a gene: 7. Germline-derived CDR1 and CDR2 are SGHRS and YFSETQ. The length of the CDR3 is 15 residues. The CDR3 loop is CASSLGTGEAQPQHF. CDR3 DNA: TGCGCCAGCAGCCTAGGGACAGGGGAAGCTCAGCCCCAGCATTTT.

This clone has a single count. This chain uses TRBV13 with TRBJ2-7, with 13 bases lining up with TRBD2. Germline V gene lookup returns CDR1 PRHDT and CDR2 FYEKMQ (reference sequence). The CDR3 loop spans 17 amino acids. Trimming took 7 bases from V and 3 from J; bases not matched to a gene: 12. In DNA, the CDR3 is TGTGCCAGCACCCTTGGGGACAGGACTAGCGGGAGCTACGAGCAGTACTTC. Residues: CASTLGDRTSGSYEQYF.

V is TRBV6-5 and J is TRBJ1-2; D is possibly TRBD1 (5 bases). V lost 5 bases, J lost 3 bases, and 13 bases lay in between. The CDR3 totals 14 residues. Germline V gives CDR1 MNHEY, CDR2 SVGAGI. The DNA of the CDR3 is TGTGCCAGCAGTCCGACAGCAGGCTACTATGGCTACACCTTC. This sequence encodes CASSPTAGYYGYTF.

This chain joins TRBV6-1 and TRBJ2-3, with D possibly called TRBD1 or TRBD2 (6 bases each). The germline V gene has CDR1 MNHNS and CDR2 SASEGT. The CDR3 totals 13 residues. V lost 6 bases, J lost 6 bases, and 13 bases lay in between. CDR3 protein: CASRGLGGDTQYF. The DNA for the CDR3 is TGTGCCAGCAGGGGGCTAGGGGGGGATACGCAGTATTTT.

As DNA, the CDR3 is TGTGCCAGCAGCGTAGAGGGACAGGGGGCGCTCGAGCAGTACTTC. Translated: CASSVEGQGALEQYF. The rearrangement links TRBV9 to TRBJ2-7, with 12 positions matching TRBD1. There are 15 residues in the CDR3. CDR1 is SGDLS and CDR2 is YYNGEE in the germline V gene. V lost 0 bases to trimming and J lost 6 bases; unmatched junction nucleotides: 4. Combining the CDR3 with reference TRBV9 and TRBJ2-7 gives the whole variable domain DSGVTQTPKHLITATGQRVTLRCSPRSGDLSVYWYQQSLDQGLQFLIQYYNGEERAKGNILERFSAQQFPDLHSELNLSSLELGDSALYFCASSVEGQGALEQYFGPGTRLTVT.

The gene calls are TRBV11-2 and TRBJ2-7; 11 nucleotides line up with TRBD2. V gave up 2 bases and J gave up 5 bases; unmatched junction bases: 2. The CDR3 contains 14 residues. Germline assignment: CDR1 SGHAT and CDR2 FQNNGV. CDR3 protein: CASSLLAGGHEQYF. The DNA for the CDR3 is TGTGCCAGCAGCTTACTAGCGGGAGGCCACGAGCAGTACTTC.

The V call is TRBV7-3, the J call TRBJ2-1; TRBD2 matches at 9 bases. This CDR3 has 14 amino acids. The V gene end was trimmed by 5 bases and the J gene end by 7 bases; junction bases not matched to a gene: 6. Per germline, CDR1 SGHTA and CDR2 FQGTGA. The CDR3 region has the DNA TGTGCCAGCAGCCCAGGTGGACTAGCGAATGAGCAGTTCTTC. Translating gives CASSPGGLANEQFF.

This CDR3 is CASRGQGGSGNTIYF. The CDR3 region has the DNA TGTGCCAGCAGGGGACAGGGAGGCTCTGGAAACACCATATATTTT. This chain links TRBV7-8 with TRBJ1-3, with TRBD1 matching over 9 bases. V trimming: 6 bases; J trimming: 0 bases; junction bases outside the gene matches: 3. The CDR3 extends over 15 amino acids. From germline, CDR1 is SGHVS and CDR2 FQNEAQ.

The chain is built from TRBV6-7 and TRBJ2-5, with 9 positions matching TRBD1. TRBV6-7 counts as an open reading frame of uncertain function. CDR3 length: 17 residues. V shed 5 bases and J 5 bases; nucleotides not matched to a gene: 15. The CDR3 reads CASSPLDRGGCWETQYF. In nucleotides, the CDR3 is TGTGCCAGCAGTCCCTTAGACAGGGGGGGATGTTGGGAGACCCAGTACTTC.

The chain joins TRBV28 to TRBJ2-7; D is perhaps TRBD2 (6 bases). Looked up from germline, CDR1 is MDHEN and CDR2 is SYDVKM. Between the trimmed V and J ends, which lost 2 bases and 3 bases, there was a span of 14 bases. The CDR3 loop spans 15 amino acids. The CDR3 region has the DNA TGTGCCAGCAGTTTAACGGGACTTTACTTCTACGAGCAGTACTTC. Translating gives CASSLTGLYFYEQYF.

This rearrangement joins TRBV9 to TRBJ1-5, with a weak D call TRBD1 (5 bases). CDR3 length: 14 amino acids. V was pared by 7 bases and J by 2 bases, with 13 bases between. CDR1 and CDR2 from the germline V gene are SGDLS and YYNGEE. The CDR3 nucleotides are TGTGCCAGCGCCCAGGGAATTGGCAATCAGCCCCAGCATTTT. This codes for CASAQGIGNQPQHF.

This clone appeared a single time. The chain employs TRBV9 and TRBJ2-1, with 7 bases that match TRBD1. V shed 4 bases, J shed 0 bases, and the junction held 13 bases outside the gene matches. The CDR3 extends over 18 amino acids. Germline loops: CDR1 SGDLS, CDR2 YYNGEE. The CDR3 nucleotides read TGTGCCAGCAGCCAAAGCCGGACAGGCAGAAGCTCCTACAATGAGCAGTTCTTC. The encoded protein is CASSQSRTGRSSYNEQFF.

The V call is TRBV2, the J call TRBJ1-2, with TRBD1 matching over 8 bases. This CDR3 contains 12 residues. V dropped 7 bases and J dropped 4; count of bases not matched to a gene: 2. Germline V gene lookup returns CDR1 SNHLY and CDR2 FYNNEI. CDR3 bases: TGTGCCAGCACCGACAGGGGCTATGGCTACACCTTC. This translates into CASTDRGYGYTF.

The chain couples TRBV5-6 to TRBJ2-4; D is unclear. Trimming removed 0 bases from V and 9 bases from J, with 13 bases in between. The CDR3 totals 14 residues. Germline CDR1 is SGHDT and CDR2 is YYEEEE. CDR3 sequence reads: CASSLVIANGIQYF. CDR3 sequence (DNA): TGTGCCAGCAGCTTGGTGATAGCTAACGGCATTCAGTACTTC. Drawing the rest from reference TRBV5-6 and TRBJ2-4, the complete variable domain is DAGVTQSPTHLIKTRGQQVTLRCSPKSGHDTVSWYQQALGQGPQFIFQYYEEEERQRGNFPDRFSGHQFPNYSSELNVNALLLGDSALYLCASSLVIANGIQYFGAGTRLSVL.

The sample holds one count of this clone. The chain joins TRBV9 to TRBJ1-1, with 8 positions matching TRBD1. Unmatched junction bases numbered 7, after V lost 4 bases and J lost 5 bases. This CDR3 has 14 amino acids. Germline CDR1 reads SGDLS; CDR2 reads YYNGEE. CDR3 protein: CASSSQGADTEAFF. The DNA for the CDR3 is TGTGCCAGCAGCTCCCAGGGGGCAGATACTGAAGCTTTCTTT.

The CDR3 DNA is TGTGCCAGCAGTTTCCGAGATTCCTACGAGCAGTACTTC. Its protein is CASSFRDSYEQYF. The chain combines TRBV27 with TRBJ2-7, with D uncertain. This CDR3 has 13 residues. The V end was cut by 3 bases, the J end by 1 base, with 7 bases between. Germline V CDR1 and CDR2: MNHEY, SMNVEV (reference sequence).

The chain has TRBV9 and TRBJ1-4; D gene uncertain. Trimming stripped 3 bases from V and 4 bases from J, with 7 bases between. The CDR3 length is 13 residues. The germline V gene has CDR1 SGDLS and CDR2 YYNGEE. The CDR3 region is CASSGTDNEKLFF. The CDR3 DNA reads TGTGCCAGCAGCGGAACTGATAATGAAAAACTGTTTTTT. Full variable domain (missing parts from reference TRBV9 and TRBJ1-4): DSGVTQTPKHLITATGQRVTLRCSPRSGDLSVYWYQQSLDQGLQFLIQYYNGEERAKGNILERFSAQQFPDLHSELNLSSLELGDSALYFCASSGTDNEKLFFGSGTQLSVL.